These 6 T cell receptor beta chains were all obtained from the same sample, sequenced in a study of post-analysis software for immune sequencing data. Study findings and constraints: Elevated frequency relative to controls characterized roughly 5 TRBV segments in patients, TRBV5-6, TRBV5-1 and TRBV20-1 among them.

Libraries were made from TCR beta cDNA, and they carried unique molecular identifiers. TCRdb ran MiXCR on the PCR reads and lists one entry per CDR3 protein. The sample has under 650,000 distinct CDR3 sequences, around 44% seen once. No antigen has been identified for these receptors. Sequencing was carried out using blood. These receptors were taken from a girl between 5 and 17 years old with multiple sclerosis.

This rearrangement joins TRBV7-2 to TRBJ1-1, with no clear D. V lost 2 bases to trimming and J lost 0 bases, with 10 bases between them. The V gene's germline CDR1 is SGHTA and CDR2 FQGNSA. The CDR3 spans 15 residues. CDR3 residues: CASSLLEHLNTEAFF. The DNA of the CDR3 is TGTGCCAGCAGCTTATTGGAACACCTGAACACTGAAGCTTTCTTT.

The gene calls are TRBV4-2 and TRBJ1-6; no firm D call. Trimming stripped 3 bases from V and 7 bases from J, with 10 bases between. CDR1 and CDR2 from the germline V gene are LGHNA and YNFKEQ. This CDR3 spans 14 amino acids. Here the CDR3 reads CASSQLDVNSPLHF. For the CDR3, the DNA is TGTGCCAGCAGCCAGTTAGATGTAAATTCACCCCTCCACTTT.

This clonotype came up a few times. The gene calls are TRBV4-1 and TRBJ1-2; no definite D call. This CDR3 has 14 residues. Trimming removed 3 bases at V and 8 bases at J, with 16 bases between. Germline V gives CDR1 MGHRA, CDR2 YSYEKL. In DNA, the CDR3 is TGCGCCAGCAGCCAGAGCCCGATCTTCGTGGGCTACACCTTC. This codes for CASSQSPIFVGYTF.

This clonotype showed up just a few times. The chain links TRBV6-1 to TRBJ2-3; TRBD2 matches at 11 bases. CDR1 and CDR2 (germline): MNHNS, SASEGT. Trimming took 5 bases from V and 2 from J; bases not matched to a gene: 9. This CDR3 is built from 17 residues. CDR3 sequence (DNA): TGTGCCAGCAGTCGGACCGGGACTAGCGGACTCACAGATACGCAGTATTTT. It codes for CASSRTGTSGLTDTQYF.

The gene calls are TRBV29-1 and TRBJ2-7; 8 positions match TRBD1. V gave up 6 bases and J gave up 6 bases; unmatched junction bases: 4. The germline gives CDR1 SQVTM, CDR2 ANQGSEA. The CDR3 extends over 11 amino acids. The CDR3 is CSVDRGGEQYF. CDR3 sequence (DNA): TGCAGCGTCGACAGGGGCGGCGAGCAGTACTTC.

The rearrangement joins TRBV27 to TRBJ2-1; weak D call: TRBD2 (5 bases). The V end lost 2 bases, the J end lost 5 bases, and 10 bases lay between the germline ends. Germline V gene sequence: CDR1 MNHEY, CDR2 SMNVEV (reference sequence). The CDR3 covers 14 residues. This CDR3 reads CASSLGFSDNEQFF. The CDR3 region has the DNA TGTGCCAGCAGTTTAGGATTTAGCGACAATGAGCAGTTCTTC.